The 9 T cell receptor beta chains below all came from one sample that was sequenced in a study of beta chain features in type 1 diabetes. Expressed TCRB transcripts were sequenced after all isolated RNA was converted to cDNA. Sequenced by immunoSEQ multiplex PCR; TCRdb stores in-frame clones only, minus some. Of around 300,000 clones in the sample, roughly 15% were seen once. Sequencing was carried out using central memory CD4+ T cells from blood. Receptor source: a man younger than 40 in good health.

The gene calls are TRBV10-3 and TRBJ2-7, with 7 bases fitting TRBD1. V lost 6 bases, J lost 3 bases, and 5 bases stayed unmatched. CDR1 and CDR2 (germline): ENHRY, SYGVKD. This CDR3 region has 13 residues. In DNA, the CDR3 is TGTGCCATCAGCACGGGACAGCTCTACGAGCAGTACTTC. Amino acid sequence: CAISTGQLYEQYF.

The V and J genes are TRBV7-9 and TRBJ2-1; 8 bases match TRBD2. The CDR3 has 16 residues. Germline CDR1 SEHNR, CDR2 FQNEAQ (reference sequence). Trimming removed 7 bases from V and 6 bases from J; junction bases left unmatched: 14. CDR3 in amino acids: CASTPDGRGYFNEQFF. The CDR3 DNA follows: TGTGCCAGCACCCCGGACGGGAGGGGGTACTTCAATGAGCAGTTCTTC. Variable domain in full (rest from reference TRBV7-9 and TRBJ2-1): DTGVSQNPRHKITKRGQNVTFRCDPISEHNRLYWYRQTLGQGPEFLTYFQNEAQLEKSRLLSDRFSAERPKGSFSTLEIQRTEQGDSAMYLCASTPDGRGYFNEQFFGPGTRLTVL.

The chain links TRBV7-2 to TRBJ1-1; D perhaps matches TRBD1 (5 bases). The germline V and J ends were trimmed by 2 bases and 1 base, with 8 bases remaining between them. The CDR3 covers 14 residues. Germline assignment: CDR1 SGHTA and CDR2 FQGNSA. The DNA for the CDR3 is TGTGCCAGCAGCTTACGGGGCCAGAACACTGAAGCTTTCTTT. It is translated as CASSLRGQNTEAFF.

The chain employs TRBV2 and TRBJ2-1, with TRBD2 matching over 9 bases. This CDR3 region has 15 residues. Trimming at V came to 7 bases and at J to 4 bases, leaving 8 bases not matched to a gene. Germline CDR1 is SNHLY and CDR2 is FYNNEI. CDR3 residues: CASNSASGNYNEQFF. Written as DNA, the CDR3 is TGTGCCAGCAATTCGGCTAGCGGGAATTACAATGAGCAGTTCTTC.

This chain uses TRBV30 with TRBJ1-1, with D maybe TRBD1 (5 bases). CDR3 length: 12 amino acids. Germline-derived CDR1 and CDR2 are GTSNPN and SVGIG (reference sequence). V shed 8 bases and J shed 2 bases, with 12 bases lying between them. The CDR3 sequence is CAVGPFNTEAFF. The CDR3 bases are TGTGCCGTGGGACCGTTTAACACTGAAGCTTTCTTT.

The rearrangement joins TRBV10-2 to TRBJ1-1; D might be TRBD1 (5 bases). V lost 6 bases and J 5 bases, leaving 10 bases between the germline ends. The CDR3 has 12 residues. In germline, CDR1 is WSHSY, CDR2 SAAADI. CDR3 sequence reads: CASRRGETEAFF. CDR3 in DNA: TGCGCCAGCAGGAGGGGTGAGACTGAAGCTTTCTTT.

The chain uses TRBV27 and TRBJ2-1; D remains unclear. This CDR3 has 14 amino acids. The germline CDR1 and CDR2 sequences are MNHEY and SMNVEV (reference sequence). The V end lost 7 bases, the J end lost 0 bases, and 10 bases lay between the germline ends. CDR3: CASTFRGSYNEQFF. The CDR3 DNA reads as TGTGCCAGCACTTTCCGCGGCTCCTACAATGAGCAGTTCTTC.

In its sample, this clone was seen a few times. This chain links TRBV7-9 with TRBJ1-3, with D perhaps matching TRBD1 (6 bases). V was pared by 1 base and J by 4 bases, with 14 bases between. This CDR3 is built from 16 residues. Per germline, CDR1 SEHNR and CDR2 FQNEAQ (reference sequence). The CDR3 loop reads CASSLGVGGRGNTIYF. CDR3 in DNA: TGTGCCAGCAGCTTAGGAGTAGGGGGGAGAGGAAACACCATATATTTT. Complete variable domain (other parts from reference TRBV7-9 and TRBJ1-3): DTGVSQNPRHKITKRGQNVTFRCDPISEHNRLYWYRQTLGQGPEFLTYFQNEAQLEKSRLLSDRFSAERPKGSFSTLEIQRTEQGDSAMYLCASSLGVGGRGNTIYFGEGSWLTVV.

J is TRBJ2-1 and V is TRBV5-6; 14 bases line up with TRBD2. V gave up 1 base and J gave up 7 bases; unmatched junction bases: 10. CDR3 length equals 18 residues. Germline V lookup: CDR1 SGHDT, CDR2 YYEEEE. CDR3 protein: CASSLPGLAGVIGNEQFF. CDR3 DNA: TGTGCCAGCAGCTTGCCGGGACTAGCGGGAGTTATTGGGAATGAGCAGTTCTTC.